This T cell receptor (beta chain) was observed in a study of T cell responses to AZD1222 COVID-19 vaccine. Study context: The study pooled second doses at about 4 or about 12 weeks.

Sequenced by immunoSEQ multiplex PCR; TCRdb stores in-frame clones only, minus some. The table includes fewer than 200,000 clones, about nine tenths detected once. About this clone: Antigen: not known.

General study findings and limits: As reported, nearly half of all spike-specific TCRs target variant regions that are unmutated. It should be noted that donors were predominantly white British and more often female, and clonal diversity was possibly underestimated.

Germline V gene data show CDR1 as MNHEY and CDR2 as SMNVEV (reference sequence). The V end was cut by 6 bases, the J end by 0 bases, with 15 bases between. The CDR3 extends over 16 amino acids. The sample in question was peripheral blood, obtained on day 0 of AZD1222 vaccination. This clonotype was obtained from an adult in good health. The chain uses TRBV27 and TRBJ1-3; tentatively, D is TRBD1 (6 bases). The chain's CDR3 is CASRPDSGNSGNTIYF. The DNA for the CDR3 is TGTGCCAGCAGACCGGACAGCGGGAACTCTGGAAACACCATATATTTT.